The T cell receptor beta chain described here comes from a study of T-cell memory formation after mild COVID-19. Study-wide points: Cross-reactive memory apparently joined, as some responding clones appeared in pre-infection memory.

From the 5' RACE reads, TCRdb called clonotypes with MiXCR, one entry per CDR3 protein. Found here are 120,000 or so distinct CDR3 sequences, about 17% of them singletons; the top ten hold roughly 5%. This clonotype was seen a handful of times. Its antigen is unknown. The material sequenced was PBMCs or a T cell subset sorted from them (not recorded which). The receptor comes from a man aged 18 to 30 who had mild COVID-19 (a few samples of this study predate the infection). Cell type and time point are not known.

CDR3 in DNA: TGTGCCAGCAGCCATATCACCGGGACTAGCGGAATCACCGGGGAGCTGTTTTTT. Its translation: CASSHITGTSGITGELFF. The rearrangement uses TRBV4-2 and TRBJ2-2, with 11 positions matching TRBD2. This CDR3 contains 18 residues. The germline V gene encodes CDR1 LGHNA and CDR2 YNFKEQ. V was pared by 3 bases and J by 4 bases, with 10 bases of the junction left unmatched.